The 19 T cell receptor beta chains listed next were all sequenced from one sample in a study of cytomegalovirus exposure and HLA in healthy donors. TCRdb's table, derived via immunoSEQ multiplex PCR, lists solely in-frame clones and lacks some. The table lists tens of thousands of clones, around 89% of them singletons, with around 1.7% in the top ten. The specimen was PBMCs. The receptor set was obtained from a woman aged 18-29 years in good health and CMV-seronegative.

The chain combines TRBV27 with TRBJ1-2; a possible D gene is TRBD1 (5 bases). There are 15 residues in the CDR3. Germline lookup yields CDR1 MNHEY and CDR2 SMNVEV (reference sequence). V dropped 6 bases and J dropped 1 base, with 15 bases sitting between them. The CDR3 bases are TGTGCCAGCAGCATCTATGGGGGGAGTAACTATGGCTACACCTTC. Its translation: CASSIYGGSNYGYTF.

This chain links TRBV5-6 with TRBJ2-1; perhaps TRBD2 as D (6 bases). V dropped 3 bases and J dropped 6 bases, with 19 bases sitting between them. The CDR3 totals 16 residues. Germline loops: CDR1 SGHDT, CDR2 YYEEEE. This CDR3 reads CASSSISGQGRNEQFF. The CDR3 DNA reads TGTGCCAGCAGCTCAATCAGCGGGCAAGGGCGCAATGAGCAGTTCTTC.

The genes are TRBV9 and TRBJ1-2; no clear D. Germline V gives CDR1 SGDLS, CDR2 YYNGEE. V gave up 5 bases and J gave up 5 bases, with 19 bases separating them. This CDR3 has 15 amino acids. CDR3 nucleotides: TGTGCCAGCAGACTAGTCACTGACAATTGGTATGGCTACACCTTC. Protein: CASRLVTDNWYGYTF. The entire variable domain, with the rest obtained from reference TRBV9 and TRBJ1-2, is as follows: DSGVTQTPKHLITATGQRVTLRCSPRSGDLSVYWYQQSLDQGLQFLIQYYNGEERAKGNILERFSAQQFPDLHSELNLSSLELGDSALYFCASRLVTDNWYGYTFGSGTRLTVV.

The J gene is TRBJ1-2, the V gene TRBV7-2, with a tentative D call TRBD1 (6 bases). CDR1 is SGHTA, CDR2 FQGNSA, per germline. This CDR3 spans 15 amino acids. Trimming removed 5 bases from V and 7 bases from J, with 20 bases in between. CDR3: CASSGRDIALGGYTF. Here the CDR3 DNA reads TGTGCCAGCAGCGGAAGGGACATTGCTTTGGGTGGCTACACCTTC.

The chain links TRBV27 to TRBJ1-1; a weak D match, TRBD1 (6 bases). Germline V gene data show CDR1 as MNHEY and CDR2 as SMNVEV (reference sequence). Trimming removed 5 bases from V and 4 bases from J, with 20 bases in between. This CDR3 is 16 amino acids long. CDR3 sequence: CASSPNNRVSSTEAFF. CDR3 nucleotides: TGTGCCAGCAGTCCCAACAACAGGGTATCATCCACTGAAGCTTTCTTT.

The rearrangement joins TRBV10-3 to TRBJ2-2; 12 bases agree with TRBD2. The CDR3 totals 15 residues. The J segment lost 3 bases and the V segment lost 6 bases, leaving 2 bases of the junction unmatched. Germline V gene lookup returns CDR1 ENHRY and CDR2 SYGVKD. The chain's CDR3 is CAISRLAGDTGELFF. The CDR3 DNA reads TGTGCCATCAGCCGACTAGCGGGGGACACCGGGGAGCTGTTTTTT.

In this sample, this clone turned up once. V usage is TRBV15 and J usage is TRBJ2-2, with 10 nucleotides matching TRBD1. The V gene's germline CDR1 is LNHNV and CDR2 YYDKDF (reference sequence). This CDR3 is 18 amino acids long. J lost 5 bases, V lost 3 bases, and 12 bases had no gene match. In DNA form, the CDR3 reads TGTGCCACCAGCAGGGCTCAATCCTGGACAGGGGGTACCGGGGAGCTGTTTTTT. This translates into CATSRAQSWTGGTGELFF.

This clone has just one count. The J gene is TRBJ1-4, the V gene TRBV9, with TRBD1 matching 7 bases. The V gene end was trimmed by 3 bases and the J gene end by 3 bases; junction bases not matched to a gene: 5. This CDR3 comprises 15 residues. CDR1 and CDR2 from the germline V gene are SGDLS and YYNGEE. The CDR3 reads CASSARGAPNEKLFF. Here the CDR3 DNA reads TGTGCCAGCAGCGCCAGGGGGGCTCCTAATGAAAAACTGTTTTTT. Filled out from reference TRBV9 and TRBJ1-4, the complete variable domain reads DSGVTQTPKHLITATGQRVTLRCSPRSGDLSVYWYQQSLDQGLQFLIQYYNGEERAKGNILERFSAQQFPDLHSELNLSSLELGDSALYFCASSARGAPNEKLFFGSGTQLSVL.

The CDR3: CASSYQREKLFF. CDR3 nucleotide sequence: TGTGCCAGCAGCTACCAGCGGGAAAAACTGTTTTTT. V and J are TRBV7-6 and TRBJ1-4; D gene ambiguous. This CDR3 has 12 residues. Trimming removed 4 bases from V and 8 bases from J, with 8 bases in between. Germline V gene data show CDR1 as SGHVS and CDR2 as FNYEAQ.

The chain employs TRBV5-8 and TRBJ2-2, with TRBD2 matching 9 bases. Germline trimming cut 5 bases from V and 1 base from J; bases unmatched to any gene: 9. Germline values: CDR1 SGHTS, CDR2 YDEGEE. The CDR3 covers 17 residues. In DNA, the CDR3 is TGTGCCAGCAGTCAAAGAATGACTAGCGGGAACACCGGGGAGCTGTTTTTT. It specifies CASSQRMTSGNTGELFF.

The chain couples TRBV5-1 to TRBJ2-7, with D hard to call. Germline lookup yields CDR1 SGHRS and CDR2 YFSETQ. The CDR3 has 14 amino acids. V was trimmed by 0 bases and J by 4 bases, leaving 11 bases between them. The CDR3 sequence is CASSLDFTVYEQYF. CDR3 sequence (DNA): TGCGCCAGCAGCTTGGACTTCACGGTTTACGAGCAGTACTTC.

The chain recombines TRBV7-2 with TRBJ1-2, with D unclear. This CDR3 is built from 14 residues. V was shortened by 0 bases and J by 1 base, with 6 bases between the two germline ends. Per the germline V gene, CDR1 is SGHTA and CDR2 is FQGNSA. CDR3 loop: CASSLAPVNYGYTF. CDR3 in DNA: TGTGCCAGCAGCTTAGCGCCGGTTAACTATGGCTACACCTTC. Filled out from reference TRBV7-2 and TRBJ1-2, the complete variable domain reads GAGVSQSPSNKVTEKGKDVELRCDPISGHTALYWYRQSLGQGLEFLIYFQGNSAPDKSGLPSDRFSAERTGGSVSTLTIQRTQQEDSAVYLCASSLAPVNYGYTFGSGTRLTVV.

CDR3 region: CATSRGTSGGLSTQYF. CDR3 sequence (DNA): TGTGCCACCAGCAGAGGGACTAGCGGGGGACTCTCAACGCAGTATTTT. V is TRBV15 and J is TRBJ2-3; 13 bases map to TRBD2. This CDR3 has 16 amino acids. Germline V gives CDR1 LNHNV, CDR2 YYDKDF (reference sequence). The junction had 7 bases not matched to a gene; V was cut back by 1 base and J by 9 bases.

This chain joins TRBV19 and TRBJ2-1; 8 nucleotides line up with TRBD2. Germline CDR1 and CDR2: LNHDA and SQIVND (reference sequence). J lost 7 bases, V lost 3 bases, and 11 bases had no gene match. This CDR3 has 16 residues. CDR3 loop: CASSIAGGGLGNEQFF. In nucleotides, the CDR3 is TGTGCCAGTAGTATTGCCGGAGGGGGACTAGGAAATGAGCAGTTCTTC.

The CDR3, as DNA: TGTGCCAGCAGCTTCAACAGCGGGGGGGCCGAGCAGTACTTC. It translates to CASSFNSGGAEQYF. The rearrangement uses TRBV5-4 and TRBJ2-7; 10 nucleotides align to TRBD2. The CDR3 extends over 14 amino acids. V lost 2 bases and J lost 6; bases outside the gene matches: 5. The germline gives CDR1 SGHNT, CDR2 YYREEE (reference sequence).

V and J are TRBV6-6 and TRBJ2-3; 10 nucleotides align to TRBD2. V was clipped by 7 bases and J by 2 bases; unmatched bases: 3. The CDR3 is 14 amino acids. Germline V gives CDR1 MNHNY, CDR2 SVGAGI (reference sequence). The CDR3 DNA sequence: TGTGCCAGCACAGCGGGAGGGTTCACAGATACGCAGTATTTT. Translated: CASTAGGFTDTQYF.

The chain joins TRBV27 to TRBJ1-3; no clear D. The V gene's germline CDR1 is MNHEY and CDR2 SMNVEV (reference sequence). The CDR3 runs 13 residues. As DNA, the CDR3 is TGTGCATTACTCTGCGGGCGTTGGGACACCATATATTTT. Translated, it gives CALLCGRWDTIYF.

The genes are TRBV28 and TRBJ2-7, with D possibly being TRBD2 (6 bases). This CDR3 region has 13 residues. With 8 bases removed from V and 3 bases from J, the gap between germline ends came to 14 bases. The germline V gene has CDR1 MDHEN and CDR2 SYDVKM. Written as DNA, the CDR3 is TGTGCCAGCGAAGCGGGTAAGCTCTACGAGCAGTACTTC. Translation: CASEAGKLYEQYF.

CDR3 sequence (DNA): TGTGCCTGGAGTGCCGGGACAGGAGGCTATGGCTACACCTTC. It yields the protein CAWSAGTGGYGYTF. This rearrangement joins TRBV30 to TRBJ1-2, with TRBD1 matching 8 bases. There are 14 residues in the CDR3. The J segment lost 4 bases and the V segment lost 1 base, leaving 5 bases of the junction unmatched. Germline CDR1 GTSNPN, CDR2 SVGIG (reference sequence).